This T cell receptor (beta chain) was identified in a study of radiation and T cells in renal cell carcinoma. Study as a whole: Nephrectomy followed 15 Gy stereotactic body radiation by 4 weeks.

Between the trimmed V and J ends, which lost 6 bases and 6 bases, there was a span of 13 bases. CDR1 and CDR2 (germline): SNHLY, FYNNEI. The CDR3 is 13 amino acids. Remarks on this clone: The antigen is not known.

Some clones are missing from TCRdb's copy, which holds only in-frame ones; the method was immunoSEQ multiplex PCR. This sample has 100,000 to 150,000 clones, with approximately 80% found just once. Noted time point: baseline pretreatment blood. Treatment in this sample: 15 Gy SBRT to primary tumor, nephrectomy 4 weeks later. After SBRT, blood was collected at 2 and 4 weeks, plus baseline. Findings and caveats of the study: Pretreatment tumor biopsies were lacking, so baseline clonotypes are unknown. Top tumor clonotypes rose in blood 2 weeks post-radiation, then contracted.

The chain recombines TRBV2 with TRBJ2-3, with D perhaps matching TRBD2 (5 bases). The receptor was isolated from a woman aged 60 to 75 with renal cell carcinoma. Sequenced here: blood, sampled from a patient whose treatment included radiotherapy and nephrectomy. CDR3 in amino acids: CASRERAPDTQYF. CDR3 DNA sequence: TGTGCCAGCAGAGAGAGGGCCCCGGATACGCAGTATTTT.